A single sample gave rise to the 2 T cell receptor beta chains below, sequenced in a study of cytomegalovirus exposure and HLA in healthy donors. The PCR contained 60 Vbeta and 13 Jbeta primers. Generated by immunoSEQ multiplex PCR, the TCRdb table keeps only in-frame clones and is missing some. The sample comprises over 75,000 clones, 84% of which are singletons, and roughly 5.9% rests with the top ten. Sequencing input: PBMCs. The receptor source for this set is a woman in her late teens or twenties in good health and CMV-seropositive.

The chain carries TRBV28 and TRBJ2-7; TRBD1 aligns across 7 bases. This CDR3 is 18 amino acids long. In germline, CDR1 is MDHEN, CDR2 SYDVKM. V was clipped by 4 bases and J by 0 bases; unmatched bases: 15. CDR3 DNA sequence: TGTGCCAGCAGTTCCCTTCCCTCCCCCGGGACAGTCTCCTACGAGCAGTACTTC. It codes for CASSSLPSPGTVSYEQYF.

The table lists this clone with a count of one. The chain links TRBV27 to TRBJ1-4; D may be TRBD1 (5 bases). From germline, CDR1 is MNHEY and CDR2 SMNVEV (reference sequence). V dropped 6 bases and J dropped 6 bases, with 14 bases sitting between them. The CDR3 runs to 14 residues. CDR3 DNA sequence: TGTGCCAGCAGACGACAGAGCCGGCATGAAAAACTGTTTTTT. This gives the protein CASRRQSRHEKLFF.